Presented here are 9 T cell receptor beta chains from one specimen sequenced in a study of blood T cell repertoires in COVID-19. Produced via immunoSEQ multiplex PCR; TCRdb's table is partial and in-frame only. This table holds approximately 240,000 clones, over 75% found once. The source material was peripheral blood. Every receptor here comes from a woman aged 40 to 50 who had recovered from COVID-19.

This chain links TRBV11-2 with TRBJ2-1; D not resolved. From germline, CDR1 is SGHAT and CDR2 FQNNGV. The CDR3 consists of 16 residues. The germline V and J ends were trimmed by 6 bases and 2 bases, with 17 bases remaining between them. The CDR3 sequence: CASSYVPLQAYNEQFF. For the CDR3, the DNA is TGTGCCAGCAGTTATGTACCCCTCCAGGCCTACAATGAGCAGTTCTTC.

The rearrangement links TRBV7-2 to TRBJ1-2; 7 positions agree with TRBD1. The ends lost 5 bases at V and 3 bases at J; junction bases unmatched: 15. Germline loops: CDR1 SGHTA, CDR2 FQGNSA. This CDR3 contains 17 residues. The CDR3: CASSTRGPTGTDYGYTF. Written as DNA, the CDR3 is TGTGCCAGCAGCACCCGGGGCCCCACCGGGACAGACTATGGCTACACCTTC. The full variable domain, rest sourced from reference TRBV7-2 and TRBJ1-2, is GAGVSQSPSNKVTEKGKDVELRCDPISGHTALYWYRQSLGQGLEFLIYFQGNSAPDKSGLPSDRFSAERTGGSVSTLTIQRTQQEDSAVYLCASSTRGPTGTDYGYTFGSGTRLTVV.

The chain couples TRBV6-2 or TRBV6-3 to TRBJ2-7, with 7 bases identical to TRBD1. The CDR3 runs 15 residues. Germline trimming cut 4 bases from V and 7 bases from J; bases unmatched to any gene: 13. Germline-derived CDR1 and CDR2 are MNHEY and SVGEGT. The CDR3 nucleotides are TGTGCCAGCAGTTGGGATTGGAAGGGGGCGAGGGAGCAGTACTTC. Translation gives CASSWDWKGAREQYF.

The J gene is TRBJ1-4, the V gene TRBV19; TRBD1 aligns across 7 bases. This CDR3 is built from 15 residues. The junction had 11 bases not matched to a gene; V was cut back by 7 bases and J by 6 bases. Per the germline V gene, CDR1 is LNHDA and CDR2 is SQIVND (reference sequence). The CDR3 coding sequence is TGTGCCAGTACACTTCCGGGACAGCCAGATGAAAAACTGTTTTTT. It encodes CASTLPGQPDEKLFF. The whole variable domain, filled in from reference TRBV19 and TRBJ1-4, reads DGGITQSPKYLFRKEGQNVTLSCEQNLNHDAMYWYRQDPGQGLRLIYYSQIVNDFQKGDIAEGYSVSREKKESFPLTVTSAQKNPTAFYLCASTLPGQPDEKLFFGSGTQLSVL.

The V and J genes are TRBV19 and TRBJ2-1, with 11 bases matching TRBD2. The CDR3 has 15 amino acids. The J segment lost 9 bases and the V segment lost 4 bases, leaving 8 bases of the junction unmatched. Germline lookup yields CDR1 LNHDA and CDR2 SQIVND (reference sequence). The chain's CDR3 is CASSTDSGRGAEQFF. The DNA of the CDR3 is TGTGCCAGTAGTACGGATAGCGGGAGGGGGGCTGAGCAGTTCTTC.

The J gene is TRBJ2-5, the V gene TRBV19; TRBD1 matches at 8 bases. This CDR3 spans 15 amino acids. Germline CDR1 and CDR2: LNHDA and SQIVND (reference sequence). With 6 bases clipped from V and 5 bases from J, the junction kept 11 bases outside the gene matches. The CDR3 coding sequence is TGTGCCAGTAGCAAGGACAGGGCTAGAGGGGAGACCCAGTACTTC. Translation: CASSKDRARGETQYF.

Turning to this clone: Other DNA variants within this sample encode the same CDR3. The chain employs TRBV9 and TRBJ1-5; 7 bases are shared with TRBD1. The CDR3 has 15 amino acids. Germline V CDR1 and CDR2: SGDLS, YYNGEE. V lost 2 bases to trimming and J lost 0 bases; unmatched junction nucleotides: 2. CDR3 amino acids: CASSVTGDSNQPQHF. The CDR3 DNA reads as TGTGCCAGCAGCGTCACAGGGGATAGCAATCAGCCCCAGCATTTT.

The chain uses TRBV3-1 (or the pseudogene TRBV3-2) and TRBJ1-4, with 7 bases lining up with TRBD1. V was pared by 6 bases and J by 7 bases, with 8 bases of the junction left unmatched. CDR1 is LGHDT and CDR2 is YNNKEL in the germline V gene (reference sequence). CDR3 length: 14 amino acids. The CDR3 bases are TGTGCCAGCAGTTTACAGGGGTGGTCTGAAAAACTGTTTTTT. Its translation: CASSLQGWSEKLFF.

The chain recombines TRBV18 with TRBJ1-3; tentative D call: TRBD1 (6 bases). The CDR3 extends over 14 amino acids. The germline gives CDR1 KGHSH, CDR2 LQKENI. The germline V and J ends were trimmed by 5 bases and 0 bases, with 8 bases remaining between them. The CDR3 spells CASSRDTSGNTIYF. In DNA, the CDR3 is TGTGCCAGCTCAAGGGACACCTCTGGAAACACCATATATTTT.